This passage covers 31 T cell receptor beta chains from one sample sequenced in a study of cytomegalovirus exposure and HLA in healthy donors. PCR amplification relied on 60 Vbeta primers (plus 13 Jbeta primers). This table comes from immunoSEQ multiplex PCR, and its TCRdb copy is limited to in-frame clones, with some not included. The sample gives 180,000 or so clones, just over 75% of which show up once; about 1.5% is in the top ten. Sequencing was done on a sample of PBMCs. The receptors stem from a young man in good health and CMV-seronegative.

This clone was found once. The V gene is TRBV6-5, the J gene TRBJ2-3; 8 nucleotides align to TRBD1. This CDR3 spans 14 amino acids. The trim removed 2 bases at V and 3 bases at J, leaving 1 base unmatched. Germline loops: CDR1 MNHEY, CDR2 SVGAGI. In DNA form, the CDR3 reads TGTGCCAGCAGTTACGACAGGGGAACAGATACGCAGTATTTT. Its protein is CASSYDRGTDTQYF.

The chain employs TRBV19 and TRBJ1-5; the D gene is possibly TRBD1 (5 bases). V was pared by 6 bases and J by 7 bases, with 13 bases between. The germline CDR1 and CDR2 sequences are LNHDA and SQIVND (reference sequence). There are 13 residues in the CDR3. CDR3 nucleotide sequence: TGTGCCAGTAGCCAAAGGGGTCGGCAGCCCCAGCATTTT. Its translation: CASSQRGRQPQHF. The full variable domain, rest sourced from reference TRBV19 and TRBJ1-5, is DGGITQSPKYLFRKEGQNVTLSCEQNLNHDAMYWYRQDPGQGLRLIYYSQIVNDFQKGDIAEGYSVSREKKESFPLTVTSAQKNPTAFYLCASSQRGRQPQHFGDGTRLSIL.

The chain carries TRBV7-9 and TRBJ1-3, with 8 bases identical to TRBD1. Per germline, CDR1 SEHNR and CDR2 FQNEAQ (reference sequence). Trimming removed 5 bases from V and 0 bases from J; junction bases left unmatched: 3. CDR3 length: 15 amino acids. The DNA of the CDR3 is TGTGCCAGCAGCCGACAGGGGTTCTCTGGAAACACCATATATTTT. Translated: CASSRQGFSGNTIYF.

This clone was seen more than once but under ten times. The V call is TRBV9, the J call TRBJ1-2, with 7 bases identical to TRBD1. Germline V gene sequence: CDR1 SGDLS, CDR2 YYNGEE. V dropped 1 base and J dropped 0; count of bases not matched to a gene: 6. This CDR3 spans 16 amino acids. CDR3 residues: CASSVQTGHPNYGYTF. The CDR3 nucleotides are TGTGCCAGCAGCGTACAGACAGGGCACCCTAACTATGGCTACACCTTC.

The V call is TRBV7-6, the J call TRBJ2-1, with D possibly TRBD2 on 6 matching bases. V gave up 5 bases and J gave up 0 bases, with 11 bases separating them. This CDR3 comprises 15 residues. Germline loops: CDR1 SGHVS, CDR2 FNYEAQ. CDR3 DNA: TGTGCCAGCAGCCCCGGGACTTACTCCTACAATGAGCAGTTCTTC. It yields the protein CASSPGTYSYNEQFF.

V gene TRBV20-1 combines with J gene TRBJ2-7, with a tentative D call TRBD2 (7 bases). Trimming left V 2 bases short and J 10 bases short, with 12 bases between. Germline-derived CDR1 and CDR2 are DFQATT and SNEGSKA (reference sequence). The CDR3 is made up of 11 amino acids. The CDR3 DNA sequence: TGCAGTGCTAGAACCGGGGGGCCCCAGTACTTC. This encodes CSARTGGPQYF.

As DNA, the CDR3 is TGTGCCAGCAGCATGATGCAGGGGGCTTCGAGCACCGGGGAGCTGTTTTTT. This encodes CASSMMQGASSTGELFF. This sequence joins TRBV9 and TRBJ2-2; 8 nucleotides agree with TRBD1. V was clipped by 4 bases and J by 4 bases; unmatched bases: 12. The CDR3 consists of 17 residues. Germline CDR1 SGDLS, CDR2 YYNGEE.

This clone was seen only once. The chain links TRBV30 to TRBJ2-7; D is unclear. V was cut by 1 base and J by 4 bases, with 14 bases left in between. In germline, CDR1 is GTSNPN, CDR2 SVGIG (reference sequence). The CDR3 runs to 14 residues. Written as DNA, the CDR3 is TGTGCCTGGAGTGCCGGTTCCTTACCATACGAGCAGTACTTC. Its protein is CAWSAGSLPYEQYF.

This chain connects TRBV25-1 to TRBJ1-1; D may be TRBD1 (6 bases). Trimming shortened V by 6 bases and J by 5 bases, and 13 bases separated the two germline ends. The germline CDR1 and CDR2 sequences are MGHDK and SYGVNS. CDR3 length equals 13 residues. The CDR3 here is CASRTGWSTEAFF. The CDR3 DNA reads TGTGCCAGCAGAACAGGGTGGAGTACTGAAGCTTTCTTT.

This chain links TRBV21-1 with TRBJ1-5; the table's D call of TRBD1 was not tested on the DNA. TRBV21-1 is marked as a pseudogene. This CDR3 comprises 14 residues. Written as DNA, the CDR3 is TGTGCCAGCAGCGCCTCGACAGGCAATCAGCCCCAGCATTTT. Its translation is CASSASTGNQPQHF.

The CDR3 is CASSKFDPRQGVSSPLHF. CDR3 DNA: TGTGCCAGCAGCAAATTCGACCCCAGACAGGGGGTTTCTTCACCCCTCCACTTT. This rearrangement joins TRBV21-1 to TRBJ1-6; the D call of TRBD1 is as the table states it, not checked on the DNA. TRBV21-1 is shown as a pseudogene. The CDR3 runs to 18 residues.

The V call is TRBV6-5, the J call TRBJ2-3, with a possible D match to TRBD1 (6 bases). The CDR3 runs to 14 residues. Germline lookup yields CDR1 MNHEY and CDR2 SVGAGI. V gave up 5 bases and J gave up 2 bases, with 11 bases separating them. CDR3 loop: CASSGQSLTDTQYF. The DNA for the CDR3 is TGTGCCAGCAGTGGACAGTCCCTCACAGATACGCAGTATTTT.

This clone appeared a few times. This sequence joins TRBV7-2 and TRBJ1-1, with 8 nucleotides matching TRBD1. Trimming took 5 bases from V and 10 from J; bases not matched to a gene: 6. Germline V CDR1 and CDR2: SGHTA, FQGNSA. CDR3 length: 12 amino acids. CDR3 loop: CASSARQGRAFF. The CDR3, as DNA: TGTGCCAGCAGCGCCCGACAGGGGCGAGCTTTCTTT.

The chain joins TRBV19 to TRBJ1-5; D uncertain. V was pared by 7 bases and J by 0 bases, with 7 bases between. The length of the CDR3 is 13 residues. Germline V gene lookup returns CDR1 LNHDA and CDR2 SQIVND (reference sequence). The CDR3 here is CASTSYSNQPQHF. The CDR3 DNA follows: TGTGCCAGTACCAGTTATAGCAATCAGCCCCAGCATTTT.

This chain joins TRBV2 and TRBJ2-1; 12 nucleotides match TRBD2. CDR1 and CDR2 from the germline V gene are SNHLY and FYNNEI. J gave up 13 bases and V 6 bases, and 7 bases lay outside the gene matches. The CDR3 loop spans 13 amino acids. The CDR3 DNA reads TGTGCCAGCAGGCCGACTAGCGGGGGCCTCCAGTTCTTC. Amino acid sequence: CASRPTSGGLQFF.

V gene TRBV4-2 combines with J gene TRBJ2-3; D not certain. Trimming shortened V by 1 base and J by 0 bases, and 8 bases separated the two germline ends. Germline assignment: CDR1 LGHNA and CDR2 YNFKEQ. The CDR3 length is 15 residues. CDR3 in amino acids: CASSQVFTSTDTQYF. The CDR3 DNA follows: TGTGCCAGCAGCCAAGTATTTACTAGCACAGATACGCAGTATTTT.

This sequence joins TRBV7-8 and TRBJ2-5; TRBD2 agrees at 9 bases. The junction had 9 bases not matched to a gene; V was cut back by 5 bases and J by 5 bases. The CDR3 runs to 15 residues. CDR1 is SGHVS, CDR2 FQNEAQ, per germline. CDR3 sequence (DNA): TGTGCCAGCAGCACCCAGACTAGCGGTGTTGAGACCCAGTACTTC. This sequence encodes CASSTQTSGVETQYF.

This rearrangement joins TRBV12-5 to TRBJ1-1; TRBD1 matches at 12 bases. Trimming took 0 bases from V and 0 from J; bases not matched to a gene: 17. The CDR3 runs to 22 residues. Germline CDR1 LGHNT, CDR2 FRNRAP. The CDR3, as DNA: TGTGCTAGTGGTTTGGTAATAGGGGACAGGGGGCTCGGACCCCTATTGAACACTGAAGCTTTCTTT. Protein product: CASGLVIGDRGLGPLLNTEAFF. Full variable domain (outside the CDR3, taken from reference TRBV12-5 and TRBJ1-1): DARVTQTPRHKVTEMGQEVTMRCQPILGHNTVFWYRQTMMQGLELLAYFRNRAPLDDSGMPKDRFSAEMPDATLATLKIQPSEPRDSAVYFCASGLVIGDRGLGPLLNTEAFFGQGTRLTVV.

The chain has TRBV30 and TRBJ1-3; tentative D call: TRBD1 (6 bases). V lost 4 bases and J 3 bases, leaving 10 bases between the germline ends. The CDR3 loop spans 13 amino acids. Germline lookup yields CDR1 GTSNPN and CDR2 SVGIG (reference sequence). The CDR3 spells CAWNAGVGNTIYF. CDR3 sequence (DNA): TGTGCCTGGAATGCAGGGGTTGGAAACACCATATATTTT.

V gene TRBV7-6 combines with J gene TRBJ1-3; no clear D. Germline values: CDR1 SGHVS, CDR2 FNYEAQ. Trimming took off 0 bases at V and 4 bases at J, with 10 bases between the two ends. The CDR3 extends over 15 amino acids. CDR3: CASSLALGKGNTIYF. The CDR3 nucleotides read TGTGCCAGCAGCTTAGCGCTCGGGAAGGGAAACACCATATATTTT.

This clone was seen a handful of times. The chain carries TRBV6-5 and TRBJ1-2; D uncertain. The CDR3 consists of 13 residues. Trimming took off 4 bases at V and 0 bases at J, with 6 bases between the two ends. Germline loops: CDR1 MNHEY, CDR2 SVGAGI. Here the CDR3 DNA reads TGTGCCAGCAGTTTTTATACTAACTATGGCTACACCTTC. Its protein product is CASSFYTNYGYTF.

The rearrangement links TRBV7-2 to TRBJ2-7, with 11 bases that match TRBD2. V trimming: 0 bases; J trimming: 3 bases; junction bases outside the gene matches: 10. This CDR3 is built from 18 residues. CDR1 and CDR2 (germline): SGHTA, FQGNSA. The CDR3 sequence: CASSLAASGGPRNYEQYF. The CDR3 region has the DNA TGTGCCAGCAGCTTAGCAGCTAGCGGGGGGCCACGAAACTACGAGCAGTACTTC. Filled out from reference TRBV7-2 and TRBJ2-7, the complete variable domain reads GAGVSQSPSNKVTEKGKDVELRCDPISGHTALYWYRQSLGQGLEFLIYFQGNSAPDKSGLPSDRFSAERTGGSVSTLTIQRTQQEDSAVYLCASSLAASGGPRNYEQYFGPGTRLTVT.

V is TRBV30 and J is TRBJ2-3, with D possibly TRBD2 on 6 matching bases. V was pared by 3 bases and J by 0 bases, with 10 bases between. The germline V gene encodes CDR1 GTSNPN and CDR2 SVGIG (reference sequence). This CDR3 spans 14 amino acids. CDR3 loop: CAWRWGRSTDTQYF. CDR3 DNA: TGTGCCTGGAGATGGGGGAGGAGCACAGATACGCAGTATTTT.

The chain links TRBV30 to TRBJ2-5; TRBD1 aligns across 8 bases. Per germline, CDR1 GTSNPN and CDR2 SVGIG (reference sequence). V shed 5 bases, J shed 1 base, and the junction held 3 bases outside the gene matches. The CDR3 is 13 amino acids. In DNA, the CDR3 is TGTGCCTGGGGGGGACAGGTCCAAGAGACCCAGTACTTC. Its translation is CAWGGQVQETQYF.

The DNA of the CDR3 is TGTGCCAGCAGCCACCTACTGGGACAGGCAAAGGAGACCCAGTACTTC. It yields the protein CASSHLLGQAKETQYF. The chain employs TRBV7-8 and TRBJ2-5; 8 bases fit TRBD1. The trim removed 5 bases at V and 5 bases at J, leaving 13 bases unmatched. The germline V gene has CDR1 SGHVS and CDR2 FQNEAQ. The CDR3 is 16 amino acids.

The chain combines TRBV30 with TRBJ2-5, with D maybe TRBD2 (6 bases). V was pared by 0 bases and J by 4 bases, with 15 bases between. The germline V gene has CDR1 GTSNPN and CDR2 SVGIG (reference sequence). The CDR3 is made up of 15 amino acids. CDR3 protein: CAWSVMEGAGETQYF. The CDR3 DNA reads TGTGCCTGGAGTGTAATGGAGGGCGCGGGAGAGACCCAGTACTTC.

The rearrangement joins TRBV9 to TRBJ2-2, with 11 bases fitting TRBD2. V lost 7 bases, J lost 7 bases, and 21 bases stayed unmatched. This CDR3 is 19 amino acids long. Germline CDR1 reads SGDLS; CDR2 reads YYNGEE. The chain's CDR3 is CASSARPQRLAGSGGELFF. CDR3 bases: TGTGCCAGCTCGGCTCGCCCGCAAAGACTAGCGGGATCTGGCGGGGAGCTGTTTTTT. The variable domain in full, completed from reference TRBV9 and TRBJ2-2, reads DSGVTQTPKHLITATGQRVTLRCSPRSGDLSVYWYQQSLDQGLQFLIQYYNGEERAKGNILERFSAQQFPDLHSELNLSSLELGDSALYFCASSARPQRLAGSGGELFFGEGSRLTVL.

The CDR3 sequence: CASGSSSSGTDTQYF. Written as DNA, the CDR3 is TGTGCCAGCGGGTCCAGCTCTAGCGGTACAGATACGCAGTATTTT. This chain connects TRBV28 to TRBJ2-3, with TRBD2 identical over 7 bases. This CDR3 has 15 residues. V dropped 8 bases and J dropped 3; count of bases not matched to a gene: 11. CDR1 MDHEN and CDR2 SYDVKM come from the germline V gene.

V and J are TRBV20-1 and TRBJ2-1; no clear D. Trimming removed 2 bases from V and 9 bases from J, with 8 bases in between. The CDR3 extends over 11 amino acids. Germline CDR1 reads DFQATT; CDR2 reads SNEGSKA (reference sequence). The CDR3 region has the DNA TGCAGTGCTAGAATTGACATTGAGCAGTTCTTC. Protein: CSARIDIEQFF.

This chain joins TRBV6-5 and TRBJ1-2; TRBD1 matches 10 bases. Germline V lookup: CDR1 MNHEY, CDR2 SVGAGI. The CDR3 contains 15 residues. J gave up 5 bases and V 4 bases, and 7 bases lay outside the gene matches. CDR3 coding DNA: TGTGCCAGCAGTTCCCGGGACAGGGGTGGGTATGGCTACACCTTC. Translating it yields CASSSRDRGGYGYTF.

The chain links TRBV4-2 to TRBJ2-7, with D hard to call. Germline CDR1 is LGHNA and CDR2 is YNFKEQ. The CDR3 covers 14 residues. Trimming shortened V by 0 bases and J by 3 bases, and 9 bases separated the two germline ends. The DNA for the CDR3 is TGTGCCAGCAGCCAAGATGACACCGGCTACGAGCAGTACTTC. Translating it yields CASSQDDTGYEQYF.